There are a few counts of the clone carrying this T cell receptor beta chain. Its specificity is not known. Time point in this sample: persistent/refractory GD, antithyroid drugs over 5 years with positive TRAb. Isolated PBMC RNA provided the starting material for the TCR library. These data are taken from a study of regulatory T cells in long-lasting Graves disease. Turning to the study itself: Positivity for TSH receptor antibodies plus over 5 years of antithyroid drugs meant persistent Graves' disease.

Germline CDR1 reads SEHNR; CDR2 reads FQNEAQ (reference sequence). The CDR3 runs 15 residues. V lost 3 bases and J lost 5; bases outside the gene matches: 8. Findings and limits, study-wide: The analysis examined peripheral blood only and excluded thyroid tissue. Because few samples were included, accuracy may have been lower. Persistent Graves' cases showed lower TCR diversity than newly diagnosed cases.

Arm-PCR with iRepertoire HTBI primers amplified the CDR3 regions for these TCR beta libraries. TCRdb itself ran the multiplex PCR reads through MiXCR, one entry per CDR3 protein. The sample lists some 430,000 distinct CDR3 sequences, roughly 21% occurring once. The TCR was taken from a female donor with Graves disease. The specimen was peripheral blood mononuclear cells (PBMCs), collected when the disease was refractory, from a patient treated with antithyroid drugs. This chain joins TRBV7-9 and TRBJ2-5; TRBD2 agrees at 8 bases. CDR3 DNA sequence: TGTGCCAGCAGCTTTACAGCGGGAGTCGGGGAGACCCAGTACTTC. Its translation is CASSFTAGVGETQYF. The full variable domain, its missing parts supplied by reference TRBV7-9 and TRBJ2-5, is DTGVSQNPRHKITKRGQNVTFRCDPISEHNRLYWYRQTLGQGPEFLTYFQNEAQLEKSRLLSDRFSAERPKGSFSTLEIQRTEQGDSAMYLCASSFTAGVGETQYFGPGTRLLVL.